The 24 T cell receptor beta chains listed next were all sequenced from one sample in a study of OX40 agonist ivuxolimab in advanced cancers. Here immunoSEQ multiplex PCR was the method, and the copy in TCRdb shows in-frame clones only, minus some. This sample has around 13,000 clones, with about 75% found just once. Sequencing used CD4+ or CD8+ T cells sorted from blood, obtained in a trial of the OX40 agonist ivuxolimab. These receptors were taken from an adult with an advanced solid tumor such as melanoma, head and neck, liver or kidney cancer.

V is TRBV6-6 and J is TRBJ1-2; 7 bases map to TRBD1. J was trimmed by 4 bases and V by 2 bases; bases with no gene match: 7. Germline values: CDR1 MNHNY, CDR2 SVGAGI (reference sequence). The CDR3 runs 15 residues. As DNA, the CDR3 is TGTGCCAGCAGTTACGGGGGACAGTCAATCTATGGCTACACCTTC. Its protein product is CASSYGGQSIYGYTF.

J is TRBJ1-2 and V is TRBV5-1; a weak D match, TRBD1 (5 bases). The germline V gene has CDR1 SGHRS and CDR2 YFSETQ. This CDR3 spans 15 amino acids. The V and J ends lost 4 bases and 1 base respectively, with 14 bases between them. The CDR3 sequence is CASSPPRQSNYGYTF. In DNA, the CDR3 is TGCGCCAGCAGCCCGCCCAGACAGAGTAACTATGGCTACACCTTC.

This clone has only a few counts. The J gene is TRBJ2-1, the V gene TRBV4-3; 9 positions agree with TRBD2. V was pared by 2 bases and J by 7 bases, with 12 bases of the junction left unmatched. The CDR3 runs to 17 residues. Germline V gene sequence: CDR1 LGHNA, CDR2 YSLEER. CDR3 nucleotide sequence: TGCGCCAGCAGCCAAAGGGAGGGACTAGCCTTGGTAAATGAGCAGTTCTTC. Amino acids: CASSQREGLALVNEQFF.

This chain links TRBV4-1 with TRBJ2-1; the D gene is possibly TRBD2 (6 bases). This CDR3 has 17 residues. CDR1 and CDR2 from the germline V gene are MGHRA and YSYEKL. The V end lost 1 base, the J end lost 0 bases, and 13 bases lay between the germline ends. The CDR3 sequence: CASSQGVSGYSYNEQFF. In DNA, the CDR3 is TGCGCCAGCAGCCAAGGGGTTAGCGGCTACTCCTACAATGAGCAGTTCTTC.

The gene calls are TRBV4-2 and TRBJ2-7; 8 nucleotides align to TRBD1. This CDR3 is 15 amino acids long. Germline assignment: CDR1 LGHNA and CDR2 YNFKEQ. V shed 1 base and J 4 bases; nucleotides not matched to a gene: 6. The CDR3 sequence is CASSQGQGAEYEQYF. The CDR3 DNA follows: TGTGCCAGCAGCCAAGGTCAGGGGGCTGAATACGAGCAGTACTTC.

This chain uses TRBV5-5 with TRBJ2-7, with D perhaps matching TRBD1 (6 bases). CDR1 SGHKS and CDR2 YYEKEE come from the germline V gene (reference sequence). The CDR3 is 14 amino acids. Trimming removed 1 base from V and 3 bases from J, with 11 bases in between. This chain's CDR3 is CASSLSGQIYEQYF. As DNA, the CDR3 is TGTGCCAGCAGCTTGAGTGGACAGATCTACGAGCAGTACTTC.

The CDR3 here is CASSLGRGSSYNEQFF. CDR3 coding DNA: TGTGCCAGCAGCCTGGGGCGAGGGAGCTCCTACAATGAGCAGTTCTTC. The J gene is TRBJ2-1, the V gene TRBV13; tentatively, D is TRBD1 or TRBD2 (5 bases each). CDR1 PRHDT and CDR2 FYEKMQ come from the germline V gene (reference sequence). The ends were cut back, 5 bases at V and 0 bases at J, with 14 bases in the middle. CDR3 length: 16 amino acids.

Concerning this clone itself: At one boundary the junction diverges from the germline segment, which might be a read error. CDR3 sequence (DNA): TGTACCAGCAGCCGTGGGACTAGCGGGAGCACAGATACGCAGTATTTT. Its translation: CTSSRGTSGSTDTQYF. The chain links TRBV14 to TRBJ2-3; 12 positions match TRBD2. Germline-derived CDR1 and CDR2 are SGHDN and FVKESK. The CDR3 consists of 16 residues.

DNA of the CDR3: TGTGCCAGCAGTTTTCGAACGGGAGGGGGGAACAATGAGCAGTTCTTC. Translating gives CASSFRTGGGNNEQFF. V and J are TRBV28 and TRBJ2-1, with 8 bases aligning to TRBD2. CDR1 and CDR2 from the germline V gene are MDHEN and SYDVKM. V was clipped by 3 bases and J by 5 bases; unmatched bases: 9. This CDR3 contains 16 residues.

The table lists this clone with a few counts. CDR3 in amino acids: CASSPRQGAYSNQPQHF. CDR3 DNA: TGTGCCAGTAGTCCGCGACAGGGCGCCTATAGCAATCAGCCCCAGCATTTT. The chain recombines TRBV19 with TRBJ1-5, with 7 nucleotides matching TRBD1. After removal of 5 bases from V and 0 bases from J, the junction contained 10 bases not matched to a gene. Germline V gene data show CDR1 as LNHDA and CDR2 as SQIVND (reference sequence). CDR3 length equals 17 residues. The whole variable domain, remainder taken from reference TRBV19 and TRBJ1-5, is DGGITQSPKYLFRKEGQNVTLSCEQNLNHDAMYWYRQDPGQGLRLIYYSQIVNDFQKGDIAEGYSVSREKKESFPLTVTSAQKNPTAFYLCASSPRQGAYSNQPQHFGDGTRLSIL.

This clone was seen a few times. In the same sample, other DNA sequences code for this CDR3. The genes are TRBV7-9 and TRBJ2-7; the D is unclear. V lost 5 bases and J 3 bases, leaving 11 bases between the germline ends. The CDR3 sequence is 13 residues long. Per the germline V gene, CDR1 is SEHNR and CDR2 is FQNEAQ (reference sequence). CDR3 in DNA: TGTGCCAGCAGCCCCGGACCGAACTACGAGCAGTACTTC. It yields the protein CASSPGPNYEQYF.

This clone was seen only a few times. The chain carries TRBV28 and TRBJ2-1; D uncertain. The CDR3 loop spans 10 amino acids. Germline lookup yields CDR1 MDHEN and CDR2 SYDVKM. The V gene lost 5 bases and the J gene lost 8 bases, with 4 bases spanning the gap. This CDR3 reads CASSVDEQFF. The DNA of the CDR3 is TGTGCCAGCAGTGTCGATGAGCAGTTCTTC.

The chain uses TRBV9 and TRBJ2-3; D is uncertain. The germline V gene encodes CDR1 SGDLS and CDR2 YYNGEE. The CDR3 extends over 14 amino acids. Trimming removed 2 bases from V and 0 bases from J, with 7 bases in between. The CDR3 DNA reads as TGTGCCAGCAGCGTCTCGACTAGCACAGATACGCAGTATTTT. Translated, it gives CASSVSTSTDTQYF.

This clone was detected once. The chain combines TRBV7-9 with TRBJ2-7; D gene ambiguous. The CDR3 is 12 amino acids. Trimming removed 1 base at V and 2 bases at J, with 3 bases between. Germline CDR1 SEHNR, CDR2 FQNEAQ (reference sequence). CDR3 sequence (DNA): TGTGCCAGCAGCTTAGTCCCCTACGAGCAGTACTTC. Amino acids: CASSLVPYEQYF.

By proportion, this clone is medium-sized. This chain uses TRBV2 with TRBJ2-6, with TRBD1 as a possible D gene (6 bases). The germline CDR1 and CDR2 sequences are SNHLY and FYNNEI. The CDR3 extends over 16 amino acids. V was clipped by 4 bases and J by 2 bases, with 12 bases between them. The CDR3 DNA sequence: TGTGCCAGCAGTGGCGTTGGGGGCGCTGGGGCCAACGTCCTGACTTTC. Translated, it gives CASSGVGGAGANVLTF.

The chain has TRBV9 and TRBJ1-2; D gene unclear. CDR3 length: 14 residues. Germline V gives CDR1 SGDLS, CDR2 YYNGEE. The V end lost 0 bases, the J end lost 2 bases, and 8 bases lay between the germline ends. The CDR3 loop reads CASSVGGDNYGYTF. The CDR3 DNA follows: TGTGCCAGCAGCGTAGGAGGAGACAACTATGGCTACACCTTC. Together with reference TRBV9 and TRBJ1-2, the CDR3 gives the full variable domain: DSGVTQTPKHLITATGQRVTLRCSPRSGDLSVYWYQQSLDQGLQFLIQYYNGEERAKGNILERFSAQQFPDLHSELNLSSLELGDSALYFCASSVGGDNYGYTFGSGTRLTVV.

This chain uses TRBV9 with TRBJ2-7, with a possible D match to TRBD1 (5 bases). Trimming took 1 base from V and 5 from J, leaving 10 bases between them. This CDR3 has 13 amino acids. Germline V gene sequence: CDR1 SGDLS, CDR2 YYNGEE. CDR3 residues: CASSVWGADEQYF. The CDR3, as DNA: TGTGCCAGCAGCGTATGGGGCGCGGACGAGCAGTACTTC.

The chain recombines TRBV25-1 with TRBJ1-1, with TRBD1 matching 7 bases. CDR3 length: 14 amino acids. The germline V gene encodes CDR1 MGHDK and CDR2 SYGVNS. Trimming took 8 bases from V and 1 from J; bases not matched to a gene: 7. For the CDR3, the DNA is TGTGCCAGCTCCCCTGACAGGGCGAACACTGAAGCTTTCTTT. Protein: CASSPDRANTEAFF.

This clone was recorded once. The V call is TRBV28, the J call TRBJ2-7; 10 bases align to TRBD2. The germline V gene has CDR1 MDHEN and CDR2 SYDVKM. The CDR3 length is 15 residues. The J segment lost 2 bases and the V segment lost 2 bases, leaving 3 bases of the junction unmatched. The chain's CDR3 is CASSLQLAGPYEQYF. CDR3 in DNA: TGTGCCAGCAGTTTACAACTAGCGGGACCCTACGAGCAGTACTTC.

The gene calls are TRBV19 and TRBJ2-2, with D unresolved. This CDR3 has 13 amino acids. Germline V lookup: CDR1 LNHDA, CDR2 SQIVND (reference sequence). Between the trimmed V and J ends, which lost 5 bases and 7 bases, there was a span of 11 bases. The chain's CDR3 is CASSPLALGELFF. The CDR3 DNA sequence: TGTGCCAGTAGTCCCCTGGCCCTCGGGGAGCTGTTTTTT.

This clone is labeled large. This chain connects TRBV21-1 to TRBJ2-7. TRBV21-1 is shown as a pseudogene. The CDR3 length is 15 residues. This CDR3 reads CASSHGGGGVYEQYF. DNA of the CDR3: TGTGCCAGCAGTCACGGGGGAGGGGGCGTTTACGAGCAGTACTTC.

The chain uses TRBV2 and TRBJ1-1; D is unclear. With 3 bases removed from V and 1 base from J, the gap between germline ends came to 6 bases. This CDR3 is 13 amino acids long. Germline V gene data show CDR1 as SNHLY and CDR2 as FYNNEI. The CDR3 protein is CASSDFKNTEAFF. For the CDR3, the DNA is TGTGCCAGCAGTGACTTCAAGAACACTGAAGCTTTCTTT.

The rearrangement joins TRBV9 to TRBJ1-1; D is perhaps TRBD1 (5 bases). The CDR3 has 14 amino acids. Germline V gene data show CDR1 as SGDLS and CDR2 as YYNGEE. V lost 3 bases and J lost 5, with 14 bases in between. The CDR3 loop reads CASSGGTLGTEAFF. In nucleotides, the CDR3 is TGTGCCAGCAGCGGAGGGACGTTGGGGACTGAAGCTTTCTTT.

The rearrangement uses TRBV7-8 and TRBJ2-7, with D perhaps TRBD1 (6 bases). Germline V gene data show CDR1 as SGHVS and CDR2 as FQNEAQ. V was trimmed by 1 base and J by 3 bases, leaving 7 bases between them. This CDR3 comprises 13 residues. In DNA, the CDR3 is TGTGCCAGCAGCTTAGGGACAGTCTACGAGCAGTACTTC. Its protein product is CASSLGTVYEQYF.